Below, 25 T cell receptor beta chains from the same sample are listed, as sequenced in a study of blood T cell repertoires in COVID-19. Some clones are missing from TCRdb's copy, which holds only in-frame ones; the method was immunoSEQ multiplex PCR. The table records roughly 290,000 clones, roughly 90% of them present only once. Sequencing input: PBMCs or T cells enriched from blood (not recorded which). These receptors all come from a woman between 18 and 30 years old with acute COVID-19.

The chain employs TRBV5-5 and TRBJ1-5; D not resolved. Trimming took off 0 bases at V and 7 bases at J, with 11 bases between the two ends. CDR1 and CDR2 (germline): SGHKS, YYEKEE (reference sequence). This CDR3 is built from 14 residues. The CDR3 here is CASSLGSGSQPQHF. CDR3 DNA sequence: TGTGCCAGCAGCTTGGGGTCGGGAAGCCAGCCCCAGCATTTT.

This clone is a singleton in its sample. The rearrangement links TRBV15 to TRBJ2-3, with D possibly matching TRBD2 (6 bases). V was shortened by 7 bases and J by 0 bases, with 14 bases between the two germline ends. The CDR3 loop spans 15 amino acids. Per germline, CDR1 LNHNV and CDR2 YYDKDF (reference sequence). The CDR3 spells CATTQGGTSTDTQYF. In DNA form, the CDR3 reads TGTGCCACCACCCAAGGAGGGACTAGCACAGATACGCAGTATTTT.

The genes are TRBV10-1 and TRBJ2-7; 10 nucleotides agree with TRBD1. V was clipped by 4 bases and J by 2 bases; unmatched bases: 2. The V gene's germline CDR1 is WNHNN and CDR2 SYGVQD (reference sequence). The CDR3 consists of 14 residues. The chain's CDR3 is CASSGGQGAYEQYF. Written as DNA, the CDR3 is TGCGCCAGCAGTGGAGGACAGGGGGCCTACGAGCAGTACTTC.

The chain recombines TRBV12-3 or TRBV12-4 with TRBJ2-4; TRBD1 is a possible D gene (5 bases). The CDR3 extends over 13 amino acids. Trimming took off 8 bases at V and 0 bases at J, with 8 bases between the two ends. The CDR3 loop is CASRQGAKNIQYF. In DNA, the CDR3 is TGTGCCAGCCGTCAGGGAGCCAAAAACATTCAGTACTTC.

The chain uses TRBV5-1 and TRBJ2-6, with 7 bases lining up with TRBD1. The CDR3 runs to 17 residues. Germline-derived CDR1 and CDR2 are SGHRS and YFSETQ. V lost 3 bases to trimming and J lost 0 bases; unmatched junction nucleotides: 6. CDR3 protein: CASSSQTGVSGANVLTF. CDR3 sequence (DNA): TGCGCCAGCAGCTCCCAAACAGGGGTCTCTGGGGCCAACGTCCTGACTTTC.

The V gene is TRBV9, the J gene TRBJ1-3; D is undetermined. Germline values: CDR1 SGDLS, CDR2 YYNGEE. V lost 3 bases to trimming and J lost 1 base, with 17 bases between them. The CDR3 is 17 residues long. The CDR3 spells CASSGTLEWGSGNTIYF. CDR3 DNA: TGTGCCAGCAGCGGGACTTTGGAGTGGGGTTCTGGAAACACCATATATTTT. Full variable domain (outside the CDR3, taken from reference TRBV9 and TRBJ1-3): DSGVTQTPKHLITATGQRVTLRCSPRSGDLSVYWYQQSLDQGLQFLIQYYNGEERAKGNILERFSAQQFPDLHSELNLSSLELGDSALYFCASSGTLEWGSGNTIYFGEGSWLTVV.

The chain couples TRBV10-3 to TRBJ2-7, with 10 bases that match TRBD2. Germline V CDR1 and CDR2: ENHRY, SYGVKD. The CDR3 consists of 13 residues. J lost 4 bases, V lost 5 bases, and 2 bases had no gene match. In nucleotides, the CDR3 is TGTGCCATCAGTCTAGCGGGAGCATACGAGCAGTACTTC. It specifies CAISLAGAYEQYF.

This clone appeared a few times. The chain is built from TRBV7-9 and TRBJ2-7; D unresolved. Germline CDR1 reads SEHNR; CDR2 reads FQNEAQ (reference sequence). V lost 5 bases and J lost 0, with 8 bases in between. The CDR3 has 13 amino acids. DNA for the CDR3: TGTGCCAGCAGCCCATTTTCCTCCTACGAGCAGTACTTC. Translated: CASSPFSSYEQYF.

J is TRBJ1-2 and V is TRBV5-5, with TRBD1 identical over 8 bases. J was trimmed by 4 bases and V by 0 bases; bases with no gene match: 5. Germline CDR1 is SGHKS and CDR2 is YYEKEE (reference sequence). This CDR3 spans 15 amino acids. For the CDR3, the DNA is TGTGCCAGCAGCTTGGTCGGACAGGGAACCTATGGCTACACCTTC. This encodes CASSLVGQGTYGYTF.

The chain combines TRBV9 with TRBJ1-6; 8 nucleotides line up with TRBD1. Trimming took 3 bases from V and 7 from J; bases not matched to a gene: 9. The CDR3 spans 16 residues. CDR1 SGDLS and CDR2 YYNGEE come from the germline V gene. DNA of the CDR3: TGTGCCAGCAGCGATCAGGGGGCGCATCCCAATTCACCCCTCCACTTT. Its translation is CASSDQGAHPNSPLHF.

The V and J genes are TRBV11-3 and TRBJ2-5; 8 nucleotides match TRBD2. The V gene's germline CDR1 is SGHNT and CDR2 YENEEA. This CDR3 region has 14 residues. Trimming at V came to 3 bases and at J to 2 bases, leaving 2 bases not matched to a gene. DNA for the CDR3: TGTGCCAGCAGCTTCGGGGGGGCTCAAGAGACCCAGTACTTC. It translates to CASSFGGAQETQYF.

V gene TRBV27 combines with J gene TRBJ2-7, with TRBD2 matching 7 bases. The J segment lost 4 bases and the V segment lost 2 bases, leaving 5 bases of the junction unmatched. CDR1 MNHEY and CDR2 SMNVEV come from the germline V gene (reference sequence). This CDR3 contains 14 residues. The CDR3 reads CASSLESSGYEQYF. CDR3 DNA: TGTGCCAGCAGTTTAGAGAGTAGCGGGTACGAGCAGTACTTC.

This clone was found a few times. CDR3 protein: CASTLGQGYSPLHF. Written as DNA, the CDR3 is TGTGCCAGCACCCTAGGTCAGGGATATTCACCCCTCCACTTT. This sequence joins TRBV6-6 and TRBJ1-6; a weak D match, TRBD1 (5 bases). Germline CDR1 is MNHNY and CDR2 is SVGAGI (reference sequence). The germline V and J ends were trimmed by 7 bases and 8 bases, with 15 bases remaining between them. CDR3 length: 14 residues.

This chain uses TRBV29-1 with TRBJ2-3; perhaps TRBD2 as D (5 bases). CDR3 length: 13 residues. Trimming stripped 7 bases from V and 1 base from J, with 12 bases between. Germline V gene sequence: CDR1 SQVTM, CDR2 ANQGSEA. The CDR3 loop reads CSDGLLGTDTQYF. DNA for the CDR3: TGCAGCGACGGACTTCTTGGCACAGATACGCAGTATTTT.

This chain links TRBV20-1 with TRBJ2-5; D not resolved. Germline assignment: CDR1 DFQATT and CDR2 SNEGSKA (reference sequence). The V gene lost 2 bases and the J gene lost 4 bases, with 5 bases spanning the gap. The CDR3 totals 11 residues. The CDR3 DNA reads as TGCAGTGCTAGAATTAGAGAGACCCAGTACTTC. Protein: CSARIRETQYF.

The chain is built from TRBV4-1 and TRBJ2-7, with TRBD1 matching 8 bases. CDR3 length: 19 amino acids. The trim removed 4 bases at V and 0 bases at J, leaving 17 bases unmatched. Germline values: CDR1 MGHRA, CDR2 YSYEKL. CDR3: CASSPRQGQGSRSSYEQYF. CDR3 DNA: TGCGCCAGCAGCCCCCGACAGGGGCAGGGTAGTAGGTCCTCCTACGAGCAGTACTTC.

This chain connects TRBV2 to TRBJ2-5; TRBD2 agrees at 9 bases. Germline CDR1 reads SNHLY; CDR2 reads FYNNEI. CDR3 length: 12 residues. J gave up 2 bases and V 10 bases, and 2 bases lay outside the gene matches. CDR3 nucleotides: TGTGCCACGCTAGCGGGACAAGAGACCCAGTACTTC. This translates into CATLAGQETQYF.

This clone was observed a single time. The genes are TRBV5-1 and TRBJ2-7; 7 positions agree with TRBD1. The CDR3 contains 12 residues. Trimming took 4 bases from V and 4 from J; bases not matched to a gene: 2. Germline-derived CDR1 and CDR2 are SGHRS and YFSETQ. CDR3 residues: CASSVTGYEQYF. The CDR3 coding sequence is TGCGCCAGCAGCGTGACAGGGTACGAGCAGTACTTC.

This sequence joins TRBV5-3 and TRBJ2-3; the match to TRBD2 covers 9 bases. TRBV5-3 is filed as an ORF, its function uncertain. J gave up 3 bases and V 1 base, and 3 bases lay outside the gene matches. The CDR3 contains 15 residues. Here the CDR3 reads CARSLLGLATDTQYF. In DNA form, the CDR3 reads TGTGCCAGAAGCTTGTTGGGACTAGCAACAGATACGCAGTATTTT.

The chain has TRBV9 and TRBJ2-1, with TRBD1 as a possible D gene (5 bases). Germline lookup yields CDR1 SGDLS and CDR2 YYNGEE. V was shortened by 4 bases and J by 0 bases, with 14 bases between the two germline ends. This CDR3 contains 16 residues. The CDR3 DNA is TGTGCCAGCAGCAGGGGCGTCCCCAGCTCCTACAATGAGCAGTTCTTC. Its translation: CASSRGVPSSYNEQFF.

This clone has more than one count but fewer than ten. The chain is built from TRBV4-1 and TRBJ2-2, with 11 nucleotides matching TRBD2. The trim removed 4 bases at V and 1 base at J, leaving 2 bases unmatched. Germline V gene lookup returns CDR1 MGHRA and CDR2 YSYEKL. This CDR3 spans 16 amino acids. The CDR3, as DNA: TGCGCCAGCAGCCCGACTAGCGGGAAGAACACCGGGGAGCTGTTTTTT. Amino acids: CASSPTSGKNTGELFF.

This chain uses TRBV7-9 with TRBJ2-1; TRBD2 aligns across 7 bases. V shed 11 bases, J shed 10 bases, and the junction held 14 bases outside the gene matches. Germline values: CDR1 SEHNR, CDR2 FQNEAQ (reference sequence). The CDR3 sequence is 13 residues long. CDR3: CASRTTSDREQFF. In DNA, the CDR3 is TGTGCCTCACGCACTACTAGCGATAGAGAGCAGTTCTTC.

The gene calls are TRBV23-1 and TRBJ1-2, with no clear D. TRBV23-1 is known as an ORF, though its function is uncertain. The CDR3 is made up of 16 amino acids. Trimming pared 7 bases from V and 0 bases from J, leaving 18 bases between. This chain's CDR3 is CASTKHRELTNYGYTF. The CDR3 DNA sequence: TGCGCCAGCACTAAACATCGGGAGTTGACTAACTATGGCTACACCTTC.

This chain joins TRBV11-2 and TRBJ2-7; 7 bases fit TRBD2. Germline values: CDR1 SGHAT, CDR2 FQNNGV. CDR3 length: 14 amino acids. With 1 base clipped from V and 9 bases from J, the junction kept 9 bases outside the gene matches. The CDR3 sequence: CASSLGAGIVRQYF. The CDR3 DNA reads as TGTGCCAGCAGCTTAGGAGCGGGAATTGTGAGGCAGTACTTC. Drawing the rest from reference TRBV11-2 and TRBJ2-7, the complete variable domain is EAGVAQSPRYKIIEKRQSVAFWCNPISGHATLYWYQQILGQGPKLLIQFQNNGVVDDSQLPKDRFSAERLKGVDSTLKIQPAKLEDSAVYLCASSLGAGIVRQYFGPGTRLTVT.

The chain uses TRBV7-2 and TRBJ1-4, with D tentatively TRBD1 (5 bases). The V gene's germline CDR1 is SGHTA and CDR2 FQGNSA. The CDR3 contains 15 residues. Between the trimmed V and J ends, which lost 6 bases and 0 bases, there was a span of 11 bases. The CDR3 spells CASRTQGSTNEKLFF. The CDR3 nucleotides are TGTGCCAGCAGGACCCAGGGATCAACTAATGAAAAACTGTTTTTT.